These 24 T cell receptor beta chains originate from one sample sequenced in a study of spatial heterogeneity in lung cancer. The time point denotes: blood at routine non-recurrence follow-up after resection. Tumor, nontumor lung or frozen PBMC supplied whole RNA, sequenced without sorting. TCRdb called the 5' RACE reads again in MiXCR, with one record for every CDR3 protein. In the table there are about 50,000 distinct CDR3 sequences, around 7% of which are singletons. Sequencing used PBMCs, obtained at follow-up. The source of these receptors is a female donor with early-stage non-small cell lung cancer.

This sequence joins TRBV6-1 and TRBJ1-2; D is uncertain. In germline, CDR1 is MNHNS, CDR2 SASEGT. The CDR3 has 14 residues. V lost 7 bases and J lost 4, with 16 bases in between. CDR3 nucleotide sequence: TGTGCCAGCACCCTAAATCCCCGTATCTATGGCTACACCTTC. Its translation: CASTLNPRIYGYTF.

This clonotype was seen a handful of times. V usage is TRBV7-2 and J usage is TRBJ2-3; perhaps D is TRBD1 or TRBD2 (6 bases each). CDR1 SGHTA and CDR2 FQGNSA come from the germline V gene. The CDR3 has 16 residues. The V end lost 6 bases, the J end lost 0 bases, and 16 bases lay between the germline ends. The CDR3 sequence: CASRYRGRSSTDTQYF. CDR3 sequence (DNA): TGTGCCAGCAGGTATCGGGGGCGGTCTAGCACAGATACGCAGTATTTT.

The J gene is TRBJ1-2, the V gene TRBV28; D ambiguous. The CDR3 consists of 11 residues. V was pared by 7 bases and J by 2 bases, with 5 bases between. Germline V CDR1 and CDR2: MDHEN, SYDVKM. The CDR3 region is CASNGNYGYTF. CDR3 nucleotides: TGTGCCAGCAACGGGAACTATGGCTACACCTTC.

This clonotype was detected a few times. V usage is TRBV6-5 and J usage is TRBJ2-3, with D tentatively TRBD1 or TRBD2 (5 bases each). The CDR3 contains 19 residues. Trimming pared 0 bases from V and 0 bases from J, leaving 19 bases between. The germline gives CDR1 MNHEY, CDR2 SVGAGI. The CDR3 protein is CASSYSRGSKYTSTDTQYF. CDR3 in DNA: TGTGCCAGCAGTTACTCGAGGGGCAGCAAATATACTAGCACAGATACGCAGTATTTT.

This clonotype was counted many times. DNA for the CDR3: TGCAGTGCTCGCAGGGGTTGGGAGCTGTTTTTT. Translating gives CSARRGWELFF. This chain joins TRBV20-1 and TRBJ2-2; weak D call: TRBD1 (6 bases). Per germline, CDR1 DFQATT and CDR2 SNEGSKA (reference sequence). V lost 5 bases to trimming and J lost 9 bases, with 10 bases between them. The CDR3 covers 11 residues.

The sample holds many counts of this clonotype. The chain recombines TRBV29-1 with TRBJ2-5; tentative D call: TRBD1 (5 bases). The V gene lost 2 bases and the J gene lost 5 bases, with 12 bases spanning the gap. CDR1 and CDR2 from the germline V gene are SQVTM and ANQGSEA. This CDR3 spans 13 amino acids. This CDR3 reads CSVERQGRETQYF. DNA of the CDR3: TGCAGCGTTGAACGCCAGGGAAGGGAGACCCAGTACTTC.

The genes are TRBV28 and TRBJ2-7, with 8 bases aligning to TRBD2. This CDR3 region has 13 residues. Germline lookup yields CDR1 MDHEN and CDR2 SYDVKM. V was clipped by 8 bases and J by 4 bases; unmatched bases: 7. CDR3 nucleotides: TGTGCCAGCCGGGGGGGTGCTAATTACGAGCAGTACTTC. Encoded protein: CASRGGANYEQYF. Full variable domain (missing parts from reference TRBV28 and TRBJ2-7): DVKVTQSSRYLVKRTGEKVFLECVQDMDHENMFWYRQDPGLGLRLIYFSYDVKMKEKGDIPEGYSVSREKKERFSLILESASTNQTSMYLCASRGGANYEQYFGPGTRLTVT.

This clonotype was seen many times. The chain has TRBV2 and TRBJ2-4, with D perhaps matching TRBD2 (5 bases). This CDR3 region has 12 residues. Germline V gene data show CDR1 as SNHLY and CDR2 as FYNNEI. V gave up 6 bases and J gave up 8 bases, with 11 bases separating them. DNA for the CDR3: TGTGCCAGCAGCGGGGAGCAGGACATTCAGTACTTC. Translating gives CASSGEQDIQYF.

The table lists this clonotype with a few counts. This chain connects TRBV7-3 to TRBJ2-5; 13 nucleotides align to TRBD2. The CDR3 extends over 16 amino acids. Germline lookup yields CDR1 SGHTA and CDR2 FQGTGA. Trimming took 5 bases from V and 2 from J; bases not matched to a gene: 5. This chain's CDR3 is CASSPGLAGVQETQYF. In nucleotides, the CDR3 is TGTGCCAGCAGCCCCGGACTAGCGGGGGTTCAAGAGACCCAGTACTTC.

This clonotype came up many times. V and J are TRBV15 and TRBJ2-7; 9 bases match TRBD1. The CDR3 runs 16 residues. The V segment lost 1 base and the J segment 2 bases; nucleotides outside the gene matches: 6. Germline V lookup: CDR1 LNHNV, CDR2 YYDKDF (reference sequence). Here the CDR3 DNA reads TGTGCCACCAGCAGAGGAGGGGGGGACAGGGCCTACGAGCAGTACTTC. Its protein product is CATSRGGGDRAYEQYF.

V and J are TRBV28 and TRBJ2-7, with 9 bases that match TRBD1. This CDR3 comprises 14 residues. Germline values: CDR1 MDHEN, CDR2 SYDVKM. Trimming took 5 bases from V and 4 from J; bases not matched to a gene: 6. CDR3 sequence: CASSPDRGPYEQYF. The CDR3 DNA reads as TGTGCCAGCAGTCCGGACAGGGGACCGTACGAGCAGTACTTC.

This clonotype was observed many times. The gene calls are TRBV29-1 and TRBJ1-5; tentative D call: TRBD1 (5 bases). CDR1 and CDR2 (germline): SQVTM, ANQGSEA. Trimming removed 6 bases at V and 4 bases at J, with 10 bases between. The CDR3 extends over 12 amino acids. Written as DNA, the CDR3 is TGCAGCGTGGGGGGACGTAATCAGCCCCAGCATTTT. It yields the protein CSVGGRNQPQHF.

This clonotype was picked up many times. The chain uses TRBV5-1 and TRBJ1-5; the match to TRBD1 covers 7 bases. Per germline, CDR1 SGHRS and CDR2 YFSETQ. The CDR3 has 14 residues. Trimming at V came to 4 bases and at J to 2 bases, leaving 3 bases not matched to a gene. The CDR3: CASSLDRGNQPQHF. CDR3 in DNA: TGCGCCAGCAGCCTTGACAGGGGCAATCAGCCCCAGCATTTT. Full variable domain (outside the CDR3, taken from reference TRBV5-1 and TRBJ1-5): KAGVTQTPRYLIKTRGQQVTLSCSPISGHRSVSWYQQTPGQGLQFLFEYFSETQRNKGNFPGRFSGRQFSNSRSEMNVSTLELGDSALYLCASSLDRGNQPQHFGDGTRLSIL.

This clonotype was observed a few times. The chain has TRBV28 and TRBJ1-3; D unclear. CDR3 length equals 13 residues. The V end was cut by 4 bases, the J end by 8 bases, with 12 bases between. From germline, CDR1 is MDHEN and CDR2 SYDVKM. The CDR3 spells CASSSQTGYTIYF. The CDR3 DNA sequence: TGTGCCAGCAGTTCCCAAACGGGGTACACCATATATTTT.

The chain carries TRBV24-1 and TRBJ2-1; weak D call: TRBD1 (5 bases). V gave up 4 bases and J gave up 2 bases, with 11 bases separating them. The CDR3 runs 15 residues. Germline V CDR1 and CDR2: KGHDR, SFDVKD. The CDR3 bases are TGTGCCACCAGTGAGACGACAGTGACCTACAATGAGCAGTTCTTC. Its translation is CATSETTVTYNEQFF.

There are a few counts of this clonotype. The J gene is TRBJ1-2, the V gene TRBV29-1; 9 positions agree with TRBD1. The CDR3 covers 11 residues. The junction had 3 bases not matched to a gene; V was cut back by 8 bases and J by 5 bases. CDR1 and CDR2 from the germline V gene are SQVTM and ANQGSEA. CDR3 nucleotides: TGCAGCACAGGGGGCGGGTATGGCTACACCTTC. Its protein is CSTGGGYGYTF.

This clonotype was picked up a small number of times. V gene TRBV6-1 combines with J gene TRBJ2-5, with D unclear. V lost 1 base, J lost 0 bases, and 9 bases lay in between. CDR3 size: 15 residues. CDR1 and CDR2 (germline): MNHNS, SASEGT. In DNA form, the CDR3 reads TGTGCCAGCAGTGAAGGCTCGGTGTACCAAGAGACCCAGTACTTC. It specifies CASSEGSVYQETQYF.

The J gene is TRBJ2-7, the V gene TRBV12-3 or TRBV12-4; the D gene could be TRBD1 or TRBD2 (6 bases each). This CDR3 comprises 15 residues. V was trimmed by 3 bases and J by 0 bases, leaving 12 bases between them. The CDR3 region is CASSFRGGDSYEQYF. CDR3 bases: TGTGCCAGCAGTTTCAGGGGCGGGGACTCCTACGAGCAGTACTTC.

The chain is built from TRBV19 and TRBJ1-4, with 10 positions matching TRBD1. Unmatched junction bases numbered 8, after V lost 6 bases and J lost 10 bases. The germline V gene has CDR1 LNHDA and CDR2 SQIVND (reference sequence). The CDR3 contains 14 residues. The CDR3 DNA sequence: TGTGCCAGTAGCCCTGGACAGGGGGGACGAAAACTGTTTTTT. This gives the protein CASSPGQGGRKLFF.

The rearrangement uses TRBV20-1 and TRBJ2-3; the D is unclear. The CDR3 runs to 15 residues. Germline V gene lookup returns CDR1 DFQATT and CDR2 SNEGSKA (reference sequence). Trimming removed 6 bases from V and 2 bases from J, with 18 bases in between. The CDR3 DNA is TGCAGTGCATGGCACGCCAACGCTGTCACAGATACGCAGTATTTT. The encoded protein is CSAWHANAVTDTQYF.

The V gene is TRBV23-1, the J gene TRBJ2-5; D remains ambiguous. TRBV23-1 is recorded as an ORF, its role being uncertain. CDR3 length: 16 amino acids. V shed 5 bases and J shed 5 bases, with 21 bases lying between them. The CDR3 nucleotides read TGCGCCAGCAGTTGGTCCCGGAACTCGGAATGGGAGACCCAGTACTTC. Protein product: CASSWSRNSEWETQYF.

This clonotype has ten or more counts. The chain combines TRBV7-8 with TRBJ1-1; tentatively, D is TRBD1 (6 bases). This CDR3 comprises 14 residues. Trimming took off 5 bases at V and 5 bases at J, with 15 bases between the two ends. Germline V gene data show CDR1 as SGHVS and CDR2 as FQNEAQ. The CDR3 DNA sequence: TGTGCCAGCAGCATAGGACAGTCGGGTACTGAAGCTTTCTTT. The encoded protein is CASSIGQSGTEAFF.

This clonotype has at least ten counts. This rearrangement joins TRBV29-1 to TRBJ1-5; D uncertain. The CDR3 is 13 amino acids. The V gene's germline CDR1 is SQVTM and CDR2 ANQGSEA. V lost 4 bases, J lost 7 bases, and 14 bases lay in between. DNA of the CDR3: TGCAGCGTTGTCTGGCCGGGGAGACAGCCCCAGCATTTT. Translation gives CSVVWPGRQPQHF.

In this sample, this clonotype turned up many times. This chain joins TRBV5-1 and TRBJ2-2; no reliable D call. Trimming took off 0 bases at V and 8 bases at J, with 8 bases between the two ends. This CDR3 is 13 amino acids long. Germline CDR1 reads SGHRS; CDR2 reads YFSETQ. CDR3 amino acids: CASSLDPMGELFF. The CDR3 DNA is TGCGCCAGCAGCTTGGACCCGATGGGGGAGCTGTTTTTT.